These 12 T cell receptor beta chains were all obtained from the same sample, sequenced in a study of regulatory T cells in long-lasting Graves disease. With iRepertoire HTBI primers and Arm-PCR of CDR3 regions, TCR beta libraries were built. MiXCR, run by TCRdb on the multiplex PCR reads, gives a single entry per CDR3 protein. Found here are some 500,000 distinct CDR3 sequences, approximately 16% of them singletons; the top ten hold approximately 25%. Documented time point: newly diagnosed GD, antithyroid drugs for less than 3 months. PBMC RNA was the source of the TCR library. These records were also assigned to another study, of T cells in Graves' hyperthyroidism and ophthalmopathy.

The specimen comprised peripheral blood mononuclear cells (PBMCs), sampled at new diagnosis, from a patient treated with antithyroid drugs. The receptors originated from a woman aged 35-65 years with Graves disease.

Ten or more counts support this clonotype. The chain combines TRBV6-1 with TRBJ2-7; 10 bases match TRBD1. Germline lookup yields CDR1 MNHNS and CDR2 SASEGT. The J segment lost 3 bases and the V segment lost 4 bases, leaving 6 bases of the junction unmatched. The length of the CDR3 is 15 residues. CDR3 nucleotide sequence: TGTGCCAGCAGTGCCGACAGGGGGCTAGGCTACGAGCAGTACTTC. Translation gives CASSADRGLGYEQYF.

Notes on this clonotype: This may be a read error: a much more frequent sequence differs by one nucleotide. J is TRBJ2-5 and V is TRBV2, with a weak D call TRBD2 (6 bases). Germline V gives CDR1 SNHLY, CDR2 FYNNEI. The CDR3 covers 15 residues. CDR3 sequence (DNA): TGTGCCATCAGTGAGACGGGGGACCTCCGAGAGACCCAGTACTTC. Its protein product is CAISETGDLRETQYF.

This clonotype was observed a few times. V is TRBV19 and J is TRBJ1-4, with D hard to call. This CDR3 region has 11 residues. Per the germline V gene, CDR1 is LNHDA and CDR2 is SQIVND (reference sequence). Trimming took 7 bases from V and 8 from J, leaving 8 bases between them. The CDR3 region is CASTSGEKLFF. The DNA of the CDR3 is TGTGCCAGTACTTCCGGGGAAAAACTGTTTTTT. The full variable domain, its missing parts supplied by reference TRBV19 and TRBJ1-4, is DGGITQSPKYLFRKEGQNVTLSCEQNLNHDAMYWYRQDPGQGLRLIYYSQIVNDFQKGDIAEGYSVSREKKESFPLTVTSAQKNPTAFYLCASTSGEKLFFGSGTQLSVL.

Ten or more counts support this clonotype. CDR3 in amino acids: CASSFIWGFNSNQPQHF. For the CDR3, the DNA is TGTGCCAGCAGTTTTATTTGGGGCTTCAATAGCAATCAGCCCCAGCATTTT. V usage is TRBV28 and J usage is TRBJ1-5; maybe TRBD1 (5 bases). Per the germline V gene, CDR1 is MDHEN and CDR2 is SYDVKM. Trimming cost V 3 bases and J 0 bases, with 15 bases left between them. This CDR3 is 17 amino acids long. Full variable domain (rest looked up from reference TRBV28 and TRBJ1-5): DVKVTQSSRYLVKRTGEKVFLECVQDMDHENMFWYRQDPGLGLRLIYFSYDVKMKEKGDIPEGYSVSREKKERFSLILESASTNQTSMYLCASSFIWGFNSNQPQHFGDGTRLSIL.

This clonotype was seen a few times. The rearrangement links TRBV9 to TRBJ2-1; 9 bases agree with TRBD2. CDR1 is SGDLS and CDR2 is YYNGEE in the germline V gene. This CDR3 comprises 15 residues. Trimming removed 4 bases from V and 4 bases from J; junction bases left unmatched: 6. The chain's CDR3 is CASSPLSGGYNEQFF. The CDR3 nucleotides read TGTGCCAGCAGCCCCCTGAGCGGGGGGTACAATGAGCAGTTCTTC. Full variable domain (outside the CDR3, taken from reference TRBV9 and TRBJ2-1): DSGVTQTPKHLITATGQRVTLRCSPRSGDLSVYWYQQSLDQGLQFLIQYYNGEERAKGNILERFSAQQFPDLHSELNLSSLELGDSALYFCASSPLSGGYNEQFFGPGTRLTVL.

The count of this clonotype is one. One junction end disagrees with the germline gene, perhaps due to a read error. This chain connects TRBV20-1 to TRBJ2-1, with D unresolved. The CDR3 consists of 16 residues. Germline assignment: CDR1 DFQATT and CDR2 SNEGSKA (reference sequence). This CDR3 reads CGASIRSTPNLREQFF. Written as DNA, the CDR3 is TGCGGTGCTTCGATACGGTCGACGCCGAACTTACGGGAGCAGTTCTTC.

The genes are TRBV2 and TRBJ1-1; possibly TRBD1 for D (5 bases). Per germline, CDR1 SNHLY and CDR2 FYNNEI. The length of the CDR3 is 13 residues. Trimming left V 1 base short and J 4 bases short, with 7 bases between. In nucleotides, the CDR3 is TGTGCCAGCAGTGAAGAAGGGGCCACTGAAGCTTTCTTT. Its translation: CASSEEGATEAFF. Supplemented by reference TRBV2 and TRBJ1-1, the full variable domain reads EPEVTQTPSHQVTQMGQEVILRCVPISNHLYFYWYRQILGQKVEFLVSFYNNEISEKSEIFDDQFSVERPDGSNFTLKIRSTKLEDSAMYFCASSEEGATEAFFGQGTRLTVV.

This clonotype has a count of ten or more. The chain is built from TRBV30 and TRBJ2-7; D is tentatively TRBD1 or TRBD2 (5 bases each). The CDR3 spans 11 residues. Trimming pared 5 bases from V and 5 bases from J, leaving 10 bases between. Looked up from germline, CDR1 is GTSNPN and CDR2 is SVGIG (reference sequence). The CDR3 nucleotides are TGTGCCTGGTCCGGGGCCCACGAGCAGTACTTC. Protein: CAWSGAHEQYF.

The V gene is TRBV5-1, the J gene TRBJ2-1; 10 nucleotides align to TRBD2. Looked up from germline, CDR1 is SGHRS and CDR2 is YFSETQ. The CDR3 is made up of 15 amino acids. V was pared by 4 bases and J by 4 bases, with 5 bases of the junction left unmatched. CDR3 sequence (DNA): TGCGCCAGCAGCCCCCTAGCGGGGGCTTACAATGAGCAGTTCTTC. Residues: CASSPLAGAYNEQFF.

This clonotype was seen repeatedly, ten times or more. The V gene is TRBV6-5, the J gene TRBJ2-7, with D tentatively TRBD2 (7 bases). The germline CDR1 and CDR2 sequences are MNHEY and SVGAGI. This CDR3 comprises 14 residues. V lost 0 bases and J 7 bases, leaving 13 bases between the germline ends. The DNA of the CDR3 is TGTGCCAGCAGTTACTCCGGGGGGCGCCGAGAGCAGTACTTC. Translated, it gives CASSYSGGRREQYF.

This clonotype has at least ten counts. This sequence joins TRBV12-3 or TRBV12-4 and TRBJ2-3; 9 nucleotides agree with TRBD2. V trimming: 3 bases; J trimming: 1 base; junction bases outside the gene matches: 5. This CDR3 has 16 residues. The DNA for the CDR3 is TGTGCCAGCAGTTTGGGGGTAGCGGGGGGCACAGATACGCAGTATTTT. It translates to CASSLGVAGGTDTQYF.

At least ten counts were recorded for this clonotype. The chain couples TRBV12-3 or TRBV12-4 to TRBJ2-2; D remains unclear. V lost 2 bases and J 3 bases, leaving 16 bases between the germline ends. There are 17 residues in the CDR3. The CDR3, as DNA: TGTGCCAGCAGTTTACCGTCAGGCCAGCCTCACACCGGGGAGCTGTTTTTT. Amino acids: CASSLPSGQPHTGELFF.